This record concerns one T cell receptor beta chain sequence. Its antigen remains undetermined. One base away there is no much larger clone; base qualities are not given. Participants in the prospective study were enrolled through a virtual design, were aged roughly 18 to 90 years, and lived in roughly 26 United States geographic areas. Cohort assignment in the prospective study relied on participant-reported clinical history from a screening survey and a study questionnaire. A participant counted as exposed if, within 2 weeks of entering the study, that participant had been in contact with someone who had a PCR-confirmed or clinician-diagnosed COVID-19 case. Each participant in the prospective study had whole blood, serum and a nasopharyngeal or oropharyngeal swab collected by mobile phlebotomists. Over a roughly 2-month period, participants in the prospective study had the option of providing additional blood draws and questionnaires. Before DNA extraction, prospective study blood samples were shipped either frozen or at room temperature.

Cut back by 2 bases and 4 bases, the V and J ends lie 9 bases apart. The CDR3 runs 14 residues from the cysteine to the phenylalanine. Only CDR3 DNA is held: 42 bases, read in frame from base 1. Taken from the germline V gene (reference sequence), the CDR1 and CDR2 loops are LGHDT and YNNKEL. The source of the sample is a study of blood T cell repertoires in COVID-19 (dated by TCRdb to between 2020 and 2021). Context from the whole study: Collaborator samples came from the United States, Italy and Spain and covered acute and convalescent phases of COVID-19. The repertoires were made available in a free public database intended to serve as a resource for research on the immune response to SARS-CoV-2. Samples were obtained from the ongoing ImmuneRACE study (first 160 participants) and from 950 to 1,500 subjects provided by 6 global collaborators. Nearly every sample came with metadata listing a de-identified subject ID, COVID-19 status, age in years and sex. The material from the prospective study consisted of cDNA or gDNA derived from T cells, B-cell-depleted T cells, or PBMCs. Where HLA class I and class II types were available, the types were taken from metadata supplied by the sample provider, not from assay-based typing. Deeply sampled blood TCRbeta repertoires from subjects exposed to, actively infected with, or recovered from COVID-19 were included in the dataset. Study-wide conclusions, independent of this receptor: The quantity of clinical and demographic metadata differed by source and by participant and was supplied without curation.

TCRbeta CDR3 regions were amplified from genomic DNA using the immunoSEQ Assay, a bias-controlled multiplex PCR. The source study handled its data this way. Within the assay, amplification of reference gene primers was used to estimate how many nucleated cells each sample contained. To quantify the absolute abundance of each unique TCRbeta CDR3 rearrangement, sequence reads were collapsed and filtered. For each sample, productive Simpson clonality was calculated by taking the square root of Simpson's diversity index across productive rearrangements. TCRdb took over this immuneACCESS table, retaining in-frame rearrangements with V and J assigned. Such tables are incomplete; in checked studies, under half of the missing clones stem from an unresolved V gene, and the remainder is unexplained. The DNA gave D and trimming, while V, J and clone size come from that table. The sample table holds approximately 270,000 clones, of which more than 85% were seen once. About 3% of the sample goes to the ten largest clones.

Recombination connected TRBV3-1 (or the pseudogene TRBV3-2) to TRBJ1-3, and possibly TRBD1, on 6 matching bases. The sequence derives from a man aged 35 to 55 who had been exposed to COVID-19. Sequencing was carried out using PBMCs or T cells enriched from blood (not recorded which). The encoded CDR3 is CASSQPGQGNTIYF. The nucleotides are TGTGCCAGCAGCCAACCGGGACAAGGAAACACCATATATTTT.